This passage covers 9 T cell receptor beta chains from one sample sequenced in a study of beta chain features in type 1 diabetes. Expressed TCRB transcripts were sequenced after all isolated RNA was converted to cDNA. Produced via immunoSEQ multiplex PCR; TCRdb's table is partial and in-frame only. The sample has 350,000 to 400,000 clones; around 15% are singletons. Material: naive CD4+ T cells from blood. These receptors all stem from a woman aged 18-35 years in good health.

Notes on this clone: This sample includes further DNA sequences coding for the same CDR3. The chain uses TRBV27 and TRBJ2-4; possibly TRBD1 for D (5 bases). Germline loops: CDR1 MNHEY, CDR2 SMNVEV (reference sequence). The CDR3 spans 15 residues. Trimming pared 5 bases from V and 0 bases from J, leaving 11 bases between. CDR3 region: CASSPRQLAKNIQYF. The CDR3 DNA sequence: TGTGCCAGCAGTCCCAGACAGTTAGCCAAAAACATTCAGTACTTC.

The rearrangement joins TRBV18 to TRBJ2-7; a possible D gene is TRBD1 (6 bases). CDR3 length equals 15 residues. Germline values: CDR1 KGHSH, CDR2 LQKENI. Trimming took 0 bases from V and 6 from J, leaving 15 bases between them. The CDR3 nucleotides read TGTGCCAGCTCACCACCGGGGCAGGGGCTTGCCGAGCAGTACTTC. Protein: CASSPPGQGLAEQYF.

This clone has just a few counts. The chain employs TRBV7-9 and TRBJ2-1; D is unclear. The CDR3 totals 11 residues. Germline values: CDR1 SEHNR, CDR2 FQNEAQ (reference sequence). V was cut by 5 bases and J by 12 bases, with 11 bases left in between. CDR3 in amino acids: CASSPHTGQFF. The CDR3 nucleotides read TGTGCCAGCAGCCCTCACACGGGGCAGTTCTTC. Drawing the rest from reference TRBV7-9 and TRBJ2-1, the complete variable domain is DTGVSQNPRHKITKRGQNVTFRCDPISEHNRLYWYRQTLGQGPEFLTYFQNEAQLEKSRLLSDRFSAERPKGSFSTLEIQRTEQGDSAMYLCASSPHTGQFFGPGTRLTVL.

The J gene is TRBJ1-2, the V gene TRBV5-8; unclear D gene. Germline V gene data show CDR1 as SGHTS and CDR2 as YDEGEE. This CDR3 contains 14 residues. The ends were cut back, 0 bases at V and 4 bases at J, with 10 bases in the middle. The CDR3 nucleotides are TGTGCCAGCAGCTTGGACGTTACTTTCTATGGCTACACCTTC. Translation: CASSLDVTFYGYTF.

The chain has TRBV14 and TRBJ1-2; perhaps TRBD1 as D (6 bases). Germline lookup yields CDR1 SGHDN and CDR2 FVKESK. This CDR3 has 14 amino acids. V lost 7 bases and J 4 bases, leaving 16 bases between the germline ends. CDR3 bases: TGTGCCAGCACCCTGGTTGGGGGCGTCTATGGCTACACCTTC. This codes for CASTLVGGVYGYTF.

The chain couples TRBV28 to TRBJ2-5; no clear D. This CDR3 has 13 residues. V lost 8 bases to trimming and J lost 0 bases, with 10 bases between them. Germline CDR1 MDHEN, CDR2 SYDVKM. The CDR3 protein is CASQPGYQETQYF. The CDR3 region has the DNA TGTGCCAGCCAACCAGGTTACCAAGAGACCCAGTACTTC.

The V call is TRBV5-4, the J call TRBJ1-2; a weak D match, TRBD1 (6 bases). Trimming left V 1 base short and J 7 bases short, with 17 bases between. The CDR3 spans 15 residues. Germline values: CDR1 SGHNT, CDR2 YYREEE (reference sequence). The DNA for the CDR3 is TGTGCCAGCAGCTTGTACGGCGGGGGGGCTTCTGGCTACACCTTC. This encodes CASSLYGGGASGYTF.

This clone was counted between two and nine times. The chain recombines TRBV6-6 with TRBJ2-1; TRBD2 aligns across 7 bases. Germline trimming cut 6 bases from V and 6 bases from J; bases unmatched to any gene: 11. This CDR3 has 15 amino acids. Germline lookup yields CDR1 MNHNY and CDR2 SVGAGI (reference sequence). CDR3 DNA sequence: TGTGCCAGCAGCCAAAAGCGGGAATCGGGCAATGAGCAGTTCTTC. Translation: CASSQKRESGNEQFF.

To note about this clone: At one end, the junction sequence differs from germline, possibly due to a read error. V is TRBV29-1 and J is TRBJ2-1; D is unclear. Germline CDR1 SQVTM, CDR2 ANQGSEA. This CDR3 has 12 residues. The CDR3 sequence is CSVEDYPPSLVF. CDR3 nucleotides: TGCAGCGTTGAAGACTACCCTCCGAGCTTAGTCTTC.